The T cell receptor beta chain described here comes from a study (dated by TCRdb to between 2014 and 2017). About the full investigation: The study set out to test whether tumor-infiltrating Tregs in breast cancer get recruited from blood Tregs or are instead converted in situ from other CD4+ T cell subsets.

Full-length TCR variable regions were amplified by 5' RACE PCR using constant-region reverse primers, and then by semi-nested PCR using Nested Universal Primer A. The ReliaPrep RNA Cell Miniprep System was used to extract total RNA, which was then reverse transcribed into 5'RACE-ready cDNA with the SMARTer RACE 5'/3' Kit. Full-length TCR alpha and beta libraries were barcoded with multiplex adaptors and sequenced on an Illumina MiSeq. As for how the authors treated the data: For each of nine subset-tissue groups, sequencing data from the five patients were combined, and the groups were compared by unsupervised clustering of TCR gene usage. Repertoire similarity was calculated with the Morisita-Horn index, weighting shared sequences by their contribution to each repertoire. TCRdb redid the processing of the public reads, applying fastp at Q25 and MiXCR, and retained in-frame beta chains. Every CDR3 protein is listed once, alongside the most common genes and DNA of its rows. These V and J calls derive from TCRdb rather than the authors' analysis. This sample lists approximately 50,000 distinct CDR3 sequences; about 20% were detected once. The biggest ten clones account for 3.2% of the sample.

Per the germline V gene (reference sequence), SEHNR is the CDR1 and FQNEAQ is the CDR2. Counted from cysteine to phenylalanine, this CDR3 has 16 amino acids. Only CDR3 DNA is held: 48 bases, read in frame from base 1. Trimming leaves V shorter by 8 bases and J shorter by 6 bases, with the junction holding 13 bases beyond the gene matches. General study outcomes and caveats: Validation in the larger cohort was restricted to a single TCR beta V-J rearrangement rather than whole repertoires. The greatest overlap of tumor-infiltrating Treg TCR alpha and beta sequences was with tumor naive CD4+ T cells, followed next by blood naive CD4+ T cells. In terms of TCR gene usage, tumor memory CD4+ T cells clustered together with blood and lymph node memory CD4+ cells, as well as with lymph node naive CD4+ cells.

CD4+CD25+CD127-/low cells were isolated as Tregs. Tregs, naive and memory CD4+ T cells from tumor, blood and ipsilateral draining lymph nodes of five breast cancer patients underwent full-length TCR alpha and beta sequencing. Tumor tissue, along with lymph nodes from ipsilateral axillary dissection, was perfused with PBS, minced, and then digested using collagenase I and hyaluronidase. A purity exceeding 90% was confirmed by FACS for the sorted cell populations. A word on this clonotype: The antigen it binds to is not known. Within one base of it there is no much larger clone, and no base qualities were kept.

Sequenced material: tumor-infiltrating Tregs sorted from the breast tumor. This clonotype originated in a female donor with breast cancer. The chain was built from TRBV7-9 and TRBJ1-6; 7 bases in the junction line up with TRBD1. The DNA reads TGTGCCAGCGGCTCCAACAGACAGGGCGGTAATTCACCCCTCCACTTT. It encodes CASGSNRQGGNSPLHF.